A single sample gave rise to the 10 T cell receptor beta chains below, sequenced in a study of identical twins. TCRdb reprocessed the 5' RACE reads via MiXCR and lists one record per CDR3 protein. The table lists about 280,000 distinct CDR3 sequences, roughly 8.6% of them singletons. The data also belong to a second study, concerning yellow fever vaccine responses in identical twins.

Sequenced: memory (CD45RO+) T cells sorted from blood. These receptor sequences come from a young woman in good health.

This clonotype was detected only a few times. The genes are TRBV11-3 and TRBJ2-1; TRBD2 agrees at 9 bases. With V trimmed by 4 bases and J by 7 bases, 8 bases remained unmatched. The germline CDR1 and CDR2 sequences are SGHNT and YENEEA. The CDR3 runs to 15 residues. The CDR3 here is CASSSWREGLNEQFF. CDR3 DNA sequence: TGTGCCAGCAGCTCATGGCGGGAGGGCCTGAATGAGCAGTTCTTC.

This clonotype was seen repeatedly, ten times or more. The chain couples TRBV29-1 to TRBJ2-1; 9 bases align to TRBD1. This CDR3 has 14 amino acids. The trim removed 5 bases at V and 9 bases at J, leaving 11 bases unmatched. Per the germline V gene, CDR1 is SQVTM and CDR2 is ANQGSEA. CDR3 coding DNA: TGCAGCGTTCAGAAGGGACAGGGAATAGGTGAGCAGTTCTTC. Encoded protein: CSVQKGQGIGEQFF.

This clonotype has just a few counts. The gene calls are TRBV27 and TRBJ1-5; D may be TRBD1 (5 bases). The CDR3 loop spans 14 amino acids. V was pared by 3 bases and J by 7 bases, with 13 bases between. Germline CDR1 MNHEY, CDR2 SMNVEV (reference sequence). CDR3 loop: CASSFVGLGQPQHF. CDR3 DNA sequence: TGTGCCAGCAGTTTCGTGGGACTGGGACAGCCCCAGCATTTT.

The gene calls are TRBV28 and TRBJ2-3; 7 nucleotides match TRBD2. The CDR3 is 14 residues long. Losses at the gene ends were 1 base for V and 7 bases for J; bases not matched to a gene: 5. CDR1 is MDHEN and CDR2 is SYDVKM in the germline V gene. CDR3 residues: CASSLSLLANTQYF. The CDR3 DNA is TGTGCCAGCAGTTTATCCTTACTAGCGAATACGCAGTATTTT.

This clonotype was counted ten times or more. This sequence joins TRBV18 and TRBJ2-5; D gene unclear. The CDR3 runs to 13 residues. V lost 3 bases, J lost 5 bases, and 10 bases lay in between. Per the germline V gene, CDR1 is KGHSH and CDR2 is LQKENI. This CDR3 is CASSPYGDETQYF. The DNA for the CDR3 is TGTGCCAGCTCACCGTACGGTGACGAGACCCAGTACTTC.

This sequence joins TRBV18 and TRBJ2-7, with 11 bases lining up with TRBD2. V dropped 0 bases and J dropped 4; count of bases not matched to a gene: 2. CDR3 length equals 15 residues. The germline V gene has CDR1 KGHSH and CDR2 LQKENI. CDR3 protein: CASSPPSGRDYEQYF. In DNA, the CDR3 is TGTGCCAGCTCACCACCTAGCGGGAGGGATTACGAGCAGTACTTC.

The V call is TRBV12-2, the J call TRBJ1-1. TRBV12-2 is marked as a pseudogene. There are 14 residues in the CDR3. The CDR3 nucleotides read TGTGCAAGTCGCCCCATCGGGCCGGTCTGTGAAGCTTTCTTT. Its protein product is CASRPIGPVCEAFF.

This clonotype was detected many times. The chain joins TRBV13 to TRBJ2-5; 7 nucleotides match TRBD2. The V gene's germline CDR1 is PRHDT and CDR2 FYEKMQ (reference sequence). V gave up 0 bases and J gave up 2 bases; unmatched junction bases: 3. The CDR3 consists of 15 residues. CDR3 in amino acids: CASSLGGGIQETQYF. CDR3 DNA sequence: TGTGCCAGCAGCTTAGGCGGGGGGATACAAGAGACCCAGTACTTC.

There are many counts of this clonotype. The gene calls are TRBV20-1 and TRBJ2-3, with 10 bases identical to TRBD1. The CDR3 runs 15 residues. The germline V gene encodes CDR1 DFQATT and CDR2 SNEGSKA (reference sequence). V was pared by 0 bases and J by 3 bases, with 3 bases of the junction left unmatched. CDR3 coding DNA: TGCAGTGCTAGAGATATGGGACAGGGGACAGATACGCAGTATTTT. Protein product: CSARDMGQGTDTQYF.

The chain employs TRBV12-3 or TRBV12-4 and TRBJ2-5, with D uncertain. Trimming took off 10 bases at V and 2 bases at J, with 14 bases between the two ends. This CDR3 is 13 amino acids long. CDR3 region: CATRRTAQETQYF. The CDR3 DNA is TGTGCCACCCGGCGGACGGCGCAAGAGACCCAGTACTTC.